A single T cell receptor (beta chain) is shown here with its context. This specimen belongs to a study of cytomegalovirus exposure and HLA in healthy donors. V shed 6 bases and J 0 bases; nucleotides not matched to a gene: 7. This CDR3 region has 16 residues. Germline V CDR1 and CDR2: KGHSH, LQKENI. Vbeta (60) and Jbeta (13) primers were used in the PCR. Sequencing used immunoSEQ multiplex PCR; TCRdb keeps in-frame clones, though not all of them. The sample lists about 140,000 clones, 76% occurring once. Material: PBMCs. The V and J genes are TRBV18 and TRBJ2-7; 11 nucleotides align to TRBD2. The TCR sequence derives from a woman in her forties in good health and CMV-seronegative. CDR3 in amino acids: CASSPGLAGNSYEQYF. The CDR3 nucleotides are TGTGCCAGCTCCCCCGGACTAGCGGGCAACTCCTACGAGCAGTACTTC.